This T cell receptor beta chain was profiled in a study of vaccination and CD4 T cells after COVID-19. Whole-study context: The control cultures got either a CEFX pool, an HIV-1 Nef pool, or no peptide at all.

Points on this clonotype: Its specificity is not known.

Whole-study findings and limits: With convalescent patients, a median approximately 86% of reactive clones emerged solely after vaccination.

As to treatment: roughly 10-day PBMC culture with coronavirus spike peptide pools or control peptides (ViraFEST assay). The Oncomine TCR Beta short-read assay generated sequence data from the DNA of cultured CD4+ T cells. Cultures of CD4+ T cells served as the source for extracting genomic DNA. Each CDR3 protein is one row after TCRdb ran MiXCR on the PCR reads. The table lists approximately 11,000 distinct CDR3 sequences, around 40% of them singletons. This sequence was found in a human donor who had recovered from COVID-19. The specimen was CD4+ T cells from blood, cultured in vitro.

This CDR3 reads CASSWAGTGSSYNEQFF. The CDR3 DNA reads TGCGCCAGCAGCTGGGCCGGGACAGGGAGCTCCTACAATGAGCAGTTCTTC. The V and J genes are TRBV5-1 and TRBJ2-1; 9 bases fit TRBD1. Germline V CDR1 and CDR2: SGHRS, YFSETQ. The CDR3 loop spans 17 amino acids. V was clipped by 3 bases and J by 0 bases; unmatched bases: 7.